This is a list of T cell receptor beta chains from one sample in a study of control samples from healthy donors and cancer patients. Measured with immunoSEQ multiplex PCR; TCRdb has only the in-frame clones, and not every one. Among 95,000 to 130,000 clones, 88% were seen once, and the ten largest hold less than 3%. The sequencing sample was made of blood. Receptor source: a woman aged 70-85 years in good health. CDR3s leave out the opening cysteine and the closing phenylalanine or tryptophan.

V gene | CDR3 protein
TRBV4-2 | ASSPSPGTGIYGYT
TRBV7-3 | ASSFARENNEQF
TRBV7-2 | ASSLVRWETQY
TRBV6-5 | ASQTGLGTGELF
TRBV4-2 | ASSQVSGGYT
TRBV5-1 | ASGGGKGVDTQY
TRBV18 | ASSPDSMNTEAF
TRBV12-3/TRBV12-4 | ASRPNSNQPQH
TRBV19 | ASSPRASAREEKLF
TRBV2 | ASSVSSGWSGNTIY
TRBV24-1 | ATSRGAIGELF
TRBV18 | ASSPGTFLF
TRBV6-5 | ASSYSYRGSGNTIY
TRBV19 | ASSGLAGGVDTQY
TRBV5-4 | ASSLDPGLLDTQY
TRBV6-5 | ASATGGSYEQY
TRBV4-1 | ASSQDTRQGFQPQH
TRBV10-3 | AISESRTAVNYGYT
TRBV7-2 | ASSLERWSEAF
TRBV11-2 | ASSFSGAGNAGELF
TRBV2 | ASSVGTEDPYGYT
TRBV7-2 | ASSLEGGTYNEQF
TRBV2 | ATRDRESDSYEQY
TRBV11-3 | ASSPDGNSYEQY
TRBV27 | ASSLVWGGTEAF
TRBV12-3/TRBV12-4 | ASSKGLDDTQY
TRBV15 | ATSKAGTGVGNQPQH
TRBV7-9 | ASSPRLGSSGDTQY
TRBV10-2 | ASGITGESTDTQY
TRBV5-1 | ASSSNRGDETQY
TRBV7-9 | ASSSQQGVSSTDTQY
TRBV24-1 | ATSDSGHNYGYT
TRBV6-5 | ASSYSWGSNQPQH
TRBV10-3 | AISEHWDRSYEQY
TRBV11-2 | ASSSQGNEAF
TRBV18 | ASSPIEQASGNTIY
TRBV6-2/TRBV6-3 | ASSPRGTGEDTQY
TRBV19 | ASSPTVNTEAF
TRBV6-5 | ASARTGQHNEQF
TRBV7-3 | ASSHDSNQPQH
TRBV7-9 | ASSFAGGNTEAF